These 4 T cell receptor beta chains were all obtained from the same sample, sequenced in a study of T cells in Graves' hyperthyroidism and ophthalmopathy. TCR beta CDR3 sequences were amplified from RNA transcripts. The TCR CDR3 first-round RT-PCR relied on the HTBI primer set. TCRdb ran MiXCR on the multiplex PCR reads and lists one entry per CDR3 protein. The profile shows 300,000 to 450,000 distinct CDR3 sequences, 18% of them singletons. The sample consisted of blood. These receptors were taken from a man in his late teens or twenties with Graves' ophthalmopathy.

This clonotype appeared a few times. This chain links TRBV7-9 with TRBJ1-1; TRBD1 might be the D (5 bases). CDR3 size: 15 residues. Germline V lookup: CDR1 SEHNR, CDR2 FQNEAQ (reference sequence). The V gene lost 6 bases and the J gene lost 4 bases, with 18 bases spanning the gap. CDR3 region: CASSTRRGGPTEAFF. Written as DNA, the CDR3 is TGTGCCAGCAGTACCCGAAGGGGCGGGCCCACTGAAGCTTTCTTT.

Comment on this clonotype: A read error may be the cause here, since a much bigger clone is one base away. J is TRBJ2-3 and V is TRBV6-2 or TRBV6-3; D is unresolved. This CDR3 is built from 14 residues. Germline lookup yields CDR1 MNHEY and CDR2 SVGEGT. Trimming removed 0 bases at V and 4 bases at J, with 8 bases between. The CDR3 sequence is CASSYSRSADTQYF. In DNA, the CDR3 is TGTGCCAGCAGTTACTCGAGGTCTGCAGATACGCAGTATTTT.

This clonotype was observed at least ten times. The rearrangement joins TRBV10-3 to TRBJ1-1; perhaps TRBD1 as D (6 bases). Deletions cut 6 bases from V and 5 bases from J, with 10 bases between. The length of the CDR3 is 12 residues. Germline values: CDR1 ENHRY, CDR2 SYGVKD. CDR3 DNA: TGTGCCATCAGGGAAACAGGGACTGAAGCTTTCTTT. Translating gives CAIRETGTEAFF.

The chain is built from TRBV2 and TRBJ2-1; TRBD2 agrees at 9 bases. In germline, CDR1 is SNHLY, CDR2 FYNNEI. The junction had 12 bases not matched to a gene; V was cut back by 8 bases and J by 7 bases. There are 15 residues in the CDR3. CDR3 sequence (DNA): TGTGCCAGCCTGTCCGGGACTAGCAGCGGGAATGAGCAGTTCTTC. Encoded protein: CASLSGTSSGNEQFF.